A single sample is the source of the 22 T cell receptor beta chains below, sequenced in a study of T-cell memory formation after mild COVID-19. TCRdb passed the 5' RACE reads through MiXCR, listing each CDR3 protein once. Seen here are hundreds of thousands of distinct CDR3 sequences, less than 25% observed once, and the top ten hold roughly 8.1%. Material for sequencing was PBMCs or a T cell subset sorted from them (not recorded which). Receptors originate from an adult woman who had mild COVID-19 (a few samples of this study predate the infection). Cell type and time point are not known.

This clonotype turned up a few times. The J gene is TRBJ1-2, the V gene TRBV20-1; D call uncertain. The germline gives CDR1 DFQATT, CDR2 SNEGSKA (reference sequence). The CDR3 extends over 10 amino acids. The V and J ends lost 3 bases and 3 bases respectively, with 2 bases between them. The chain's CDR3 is CSASYYGYTF. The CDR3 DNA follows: TGCAGTGCTAGCTACTATGGCTACACCTTC.

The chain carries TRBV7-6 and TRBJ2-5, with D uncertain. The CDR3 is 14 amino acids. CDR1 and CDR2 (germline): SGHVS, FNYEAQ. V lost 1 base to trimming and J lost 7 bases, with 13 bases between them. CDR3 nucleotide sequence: TGTGCCAGCAGCTTAGAGACCGGCCCTCGGACCCAGTACTTC. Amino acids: CASSLETGPRTQYF.

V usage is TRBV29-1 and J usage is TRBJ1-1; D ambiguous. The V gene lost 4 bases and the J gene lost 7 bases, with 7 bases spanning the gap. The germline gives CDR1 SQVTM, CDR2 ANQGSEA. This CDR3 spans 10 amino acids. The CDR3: CSVVLNEAFF. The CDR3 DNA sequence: TGCAGCGTTGTGCTGAATGAAGCTTTCTTT. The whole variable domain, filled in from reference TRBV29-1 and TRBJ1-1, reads SAVISQKPSRDICQRGTSLTIQCQVDSQVTMMFWYRQQPGQSLTLIATANQGSEATYESGFVIDKFPISRPNLTFSTLTVSNMSPEDSSIYLCSVVLNEAFFGQGTRLTVV.

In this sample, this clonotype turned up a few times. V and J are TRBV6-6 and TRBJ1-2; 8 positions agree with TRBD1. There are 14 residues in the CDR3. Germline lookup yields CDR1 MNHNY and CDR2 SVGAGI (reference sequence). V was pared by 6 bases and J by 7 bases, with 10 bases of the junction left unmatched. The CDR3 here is CASSRVQGAGGYTF. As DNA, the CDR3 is TGTGCCAGCAGCCGCGTCCAGGGGGCGGGTGGCTACACCTTC.

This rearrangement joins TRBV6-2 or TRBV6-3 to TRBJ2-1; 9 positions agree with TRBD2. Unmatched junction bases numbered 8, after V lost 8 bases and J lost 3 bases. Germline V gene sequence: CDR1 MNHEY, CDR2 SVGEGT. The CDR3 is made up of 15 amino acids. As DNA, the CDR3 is TGTGCCAGCTCCGTAGCGGGAGTTAGCTACAATGAGCAGTTCTTC. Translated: CASSVAGVSYNEQFF.

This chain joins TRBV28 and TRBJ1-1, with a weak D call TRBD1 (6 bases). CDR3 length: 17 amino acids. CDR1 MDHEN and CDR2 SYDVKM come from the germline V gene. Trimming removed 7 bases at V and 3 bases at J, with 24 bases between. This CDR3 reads CASTRSRWGQTYTEAFF. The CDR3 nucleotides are TGTGCCAGCACTCGCTCCCGGTGGGGACAAACTTACACTGAAGCTTTCTTT.

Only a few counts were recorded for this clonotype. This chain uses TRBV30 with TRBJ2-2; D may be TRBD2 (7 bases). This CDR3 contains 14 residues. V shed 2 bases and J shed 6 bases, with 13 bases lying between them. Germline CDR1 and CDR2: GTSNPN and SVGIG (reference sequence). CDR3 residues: CAWSRGAGSGELFF. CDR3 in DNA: TGTGCCTGGAGTCGGGGGGCCGGGTCCGGGGAGCTGTTTTTT.

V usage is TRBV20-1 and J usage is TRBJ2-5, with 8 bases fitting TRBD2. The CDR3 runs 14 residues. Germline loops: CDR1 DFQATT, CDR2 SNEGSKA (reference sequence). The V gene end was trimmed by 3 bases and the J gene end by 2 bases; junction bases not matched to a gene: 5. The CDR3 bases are TGCAGTGCTAGTAGACGGGGGGGTCAAGAGACCCAGTACTTC. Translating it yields CSASRRGGQETQYF.

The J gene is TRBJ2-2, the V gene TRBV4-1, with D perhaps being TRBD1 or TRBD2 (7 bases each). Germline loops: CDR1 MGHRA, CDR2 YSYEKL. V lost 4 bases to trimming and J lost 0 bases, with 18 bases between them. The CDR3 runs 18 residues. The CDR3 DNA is TGCGCCAGCAGCCCAGGGGGGGGCGCGTTCGCGAACACCGGGGAGCTGTTTTTT. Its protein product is CASSPGGGAFANTGELFF.

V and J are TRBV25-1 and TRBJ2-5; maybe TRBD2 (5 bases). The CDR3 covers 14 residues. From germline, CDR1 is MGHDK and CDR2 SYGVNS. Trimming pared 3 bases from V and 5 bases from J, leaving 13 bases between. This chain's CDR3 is CASSDFSERETQYF. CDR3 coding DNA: TGTGCCAGCAGTGATTTTAGCGAGCGTGAGACCCAGTACTTC.

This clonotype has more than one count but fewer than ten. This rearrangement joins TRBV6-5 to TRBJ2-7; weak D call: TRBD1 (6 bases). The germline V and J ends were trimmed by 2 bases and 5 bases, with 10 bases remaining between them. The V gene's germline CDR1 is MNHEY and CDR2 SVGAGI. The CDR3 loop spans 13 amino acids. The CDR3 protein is CASSYRGKDEQYF. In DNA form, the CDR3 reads TGTGCCAGCAGTTACAGGGGGAAGGACGAGCAGTACTTC.

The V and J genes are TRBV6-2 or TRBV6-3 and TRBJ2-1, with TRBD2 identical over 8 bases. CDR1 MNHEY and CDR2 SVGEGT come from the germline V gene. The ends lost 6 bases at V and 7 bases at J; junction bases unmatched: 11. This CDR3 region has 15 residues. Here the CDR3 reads CASSPSGSILNEQFF. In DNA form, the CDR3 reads TGTGCCAGCAGCCCCAGCGGGAGTATCTTAAATGAGCAGTTCTTC.

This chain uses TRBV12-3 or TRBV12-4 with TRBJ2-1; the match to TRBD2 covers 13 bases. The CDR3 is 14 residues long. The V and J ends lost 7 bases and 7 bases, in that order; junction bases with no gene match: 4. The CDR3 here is CASTLLAGGNEQFF. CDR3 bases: TGTGCCAGCACCCTACTAGCGGGGGGGAATGAGCAGTTCTTC.

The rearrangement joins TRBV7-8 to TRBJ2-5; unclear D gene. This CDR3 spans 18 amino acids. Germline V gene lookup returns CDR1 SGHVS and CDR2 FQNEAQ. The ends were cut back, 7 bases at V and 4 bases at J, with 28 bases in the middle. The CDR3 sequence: CASTPRIVGYRLGETQYF. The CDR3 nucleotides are TGTGCCAGCACCCCGAGAATCGTAGGGTACAGACTCGGAGAGACCCAGTACTTC.

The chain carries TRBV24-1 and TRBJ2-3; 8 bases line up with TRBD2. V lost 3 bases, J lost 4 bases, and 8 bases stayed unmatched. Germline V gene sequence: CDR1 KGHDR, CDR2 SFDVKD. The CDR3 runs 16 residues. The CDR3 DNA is TGTGCCACCAGTGATAGGAGCGGGAGCAGGCCAGATACGCAGTATTTT. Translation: CATSDRSGSRPDTQYF.

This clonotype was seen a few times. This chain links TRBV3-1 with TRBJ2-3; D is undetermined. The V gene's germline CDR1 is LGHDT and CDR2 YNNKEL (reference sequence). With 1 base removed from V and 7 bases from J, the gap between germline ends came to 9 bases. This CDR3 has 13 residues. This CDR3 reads CASSQGFMNTQYF. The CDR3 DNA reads TGTGCCAGCAGCCAAGGATTTATGAATACGCAGTATTTT.

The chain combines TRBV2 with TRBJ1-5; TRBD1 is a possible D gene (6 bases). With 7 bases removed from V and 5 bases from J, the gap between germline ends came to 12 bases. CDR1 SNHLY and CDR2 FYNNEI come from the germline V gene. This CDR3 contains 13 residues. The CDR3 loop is CASKDSLYQPQHF. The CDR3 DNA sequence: TGTGCCAGCAAGGACAGTCTCTATCAGCCCCAGCATTTT.

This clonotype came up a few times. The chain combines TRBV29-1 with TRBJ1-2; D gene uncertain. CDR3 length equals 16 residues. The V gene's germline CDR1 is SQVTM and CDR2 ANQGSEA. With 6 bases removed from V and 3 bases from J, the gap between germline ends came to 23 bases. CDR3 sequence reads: CSVLSWAITGDYGYTF. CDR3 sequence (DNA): TGCAGCGTCCTTTCATGGGCCATAACGGGAGACTATGGCTACACCTTC.

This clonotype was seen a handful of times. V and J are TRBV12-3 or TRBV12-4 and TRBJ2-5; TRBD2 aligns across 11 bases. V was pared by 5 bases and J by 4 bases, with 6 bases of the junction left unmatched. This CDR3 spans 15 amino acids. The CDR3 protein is CASSPSGLAVETQYF. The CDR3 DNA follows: TGTGCCAGCAGTCCATCGGGACTAGCGGTAGAGACCCAGTACTTC.

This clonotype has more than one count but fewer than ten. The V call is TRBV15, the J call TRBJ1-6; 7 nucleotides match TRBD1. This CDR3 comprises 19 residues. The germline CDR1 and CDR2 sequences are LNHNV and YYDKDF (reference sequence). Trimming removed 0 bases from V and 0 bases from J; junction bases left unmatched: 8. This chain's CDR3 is CATSRDRGTVLSYNSPLHF. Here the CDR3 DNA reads TGTGCCACCAGCAGAGATCGAGGGACAGTGCTCTCCTATAATTCACCCCTCCACTTT. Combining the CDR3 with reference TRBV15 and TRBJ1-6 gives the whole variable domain DAMVIQNPRYQVTQFGKPVTLSCSQTLNHNVMYWYQQKSSQAPKLLFHYYDKDFNNEADTPDNFQSRRPNTSFCFLDIRSPGLGDTAMYLCATSRDRGTVLSYNSPLHFGNGTRLTVT.

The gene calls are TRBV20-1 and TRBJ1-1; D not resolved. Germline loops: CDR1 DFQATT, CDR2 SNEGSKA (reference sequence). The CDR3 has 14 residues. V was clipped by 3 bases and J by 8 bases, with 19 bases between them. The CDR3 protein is CSASKDAGHGEAFF. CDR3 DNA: TGCAGTGCTAGCAAGGACGCTGGGCATGGGGAAGCTTTCTTT.

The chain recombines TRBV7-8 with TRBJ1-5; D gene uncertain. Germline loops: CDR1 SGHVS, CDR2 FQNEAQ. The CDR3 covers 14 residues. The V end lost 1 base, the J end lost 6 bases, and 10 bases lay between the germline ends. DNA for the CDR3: TGTGCCAGCAGCTTAGAGGGTGGGGTTCAGCCCCAGCATTTT. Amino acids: CASSLEGGVQPQHF.